These 21 T cell receptor beta chains came from one sample sequenced in a study of tissue T cells after allogeneic stem cell transplantation (dated by TCRdb to the early 2020s). To prepare the library, the immunoSEQ multiplex PCR assay was applied. TCRdb took over this immuneACCESS table, retaining in-frame rearrangements with V and J assigned. Such tables are incomplete; in checked studies, under half of the missing clones stem from an unresolved V gene, and the remainder is unexplained. This sample gives about 48,000 clones in total; roughly 73% of them show up just once. The ten largest clones represent about 0.77% of the sample. The sequencing sample was made of sorted cells pooled from one or two spleens. The receptors were sampled from a pool of C57BL/6 mice in good health.

In regard to this clone: Mouse gene names apply. The sequenced fragment ends 1 residue before the CDR3 boundary, so the rest is inferred from the germline J gene. The J gene is TRBJ1-3, the V gene TRBV26, with D maybe TRBD1 (6 bases). The CDR3 is 16 residues long. CDR1 and CDR2 (germline): KGHPV, FQNQEV (reference sequence). The V and J ends lost 0 bases and 0 bases respectively, with 9 bases between them. CDR3 bases read: TGTGCCAGCAGTCTGTCGGGACACAATTCTGGAAATACGCTCTAT. Its translation is CASSLSGHNSGNTLY. The full CDR3 protein is CASSLSGHNSGNTLYF.

Regarding this clone: Gene names refer to mouse genes. The read is 1 residue too short to cover the CDR3 end, so that end is filled in from the germline J gene. The rearrangement uses TRBV12-1 and TRBJ2-3; no clear D. From germline, CDR1 is SGHSN and CDR2 HYEKVE. This CDR3 is built from 14 residues. Trimming took 1 base from V and 1 from J, leaving 8 bases between them. The CDR3 spells CASSLAGGAETLYF. CDR3 DNA (partial): TGTGCCAGCTCTCTGGCAGGAGGTGCAGAAACGCTGTAT. Using reference TRBV12-1 and TRBJ2-3 for the parts outside the CDR3, the full variable domain is DSGVVQSPRHIIKEKGGRSVLTCIPISGHSNVVWYQQTLGKELKFLIQHYEKVERDKGFLPSRFSVQQFDDYHSEMNMSALELEDSAMYFCASSLAGGAETLYFGSGTRLTVL.

About this clone: Mouse gene names and germline throughout. The sequenced fragment ends 1 residue before the CDR3 boundary, so the rest is inferred from the germline J gene. This chain connects TRBV5 to TRBJ2-2; 8 positions agree with TRBD2. The junction had 2 bases not matched to a gene; V was cut back by 4 bases and J by 1 base. Per germline, CDR1 LGHNA and CDR2 YNLKQL (reference sequence). The CDR3 covers 15 residues. The CDR3 region is CASSLGGGNTGQLYF. Incomplete CDR3 DNA: TGTGCCAGCAGCCTTGGGGGGGGAAACACCGGGCAGCTCTAC.

About this clone: Gene names are mouse gene names. The read comes to an end 1 residue before the CDR3 does, leaving the germline J gene to fill in the end. The chain couples TRBV5 to TRBJ2-3, with no clear D. The length of the CDR3 is 13 residues. Trimming removed 2 bases at V and 0 bases at J, with 3 bases between. Germline loops: CDR1 LGHNA, CDR2 YNLKQL (reference sequence). Partial CDR3 DNA: TGTGCCAGCAGCCAACACAGTGCAGAAACGCTGTAT. Translated, it gives CASSQHSAETLY. The full CDR3 reads CASSQHSAETLYF.

This clone has just one count. Mouse germline and gene names are used. From the germline J gene comes the end of the CDR3, since the read stops 1 residue before it. The J gene is TRBJ1-2, the V gene TRBV13-2, with D hard to call. This CDR3 is built from 13 residues. CDR1 is NNHNN, CDR2 SYGAGS, per germline (reference sequence). Trimming removed 1 base from V and 3 bases from J, with 7 bases in between. The sequenced CDR3 bases are TGTGCCAGCGGTGATAGGGAGGACTCCGACTACACC. Protein sequence: CASGDREDSDYT. In full, the CDR3 reads CASGDREDSDYTF.

Remarks on this clone: Gene names denote mouse genes. The CDR3 end lies 1 residue beyond the end of the read and is filled in from the germline J gene. The rearrangement joins TRBV4 to TRBJ1-3; tentative D call: TRBD1 (5 bases). CDR1 LGHDT and CDR2 YNNKQL come from the germline V gene (reference sequence). The CDR3 is 15 amino acids. V was pared by 6 bases and J by 2 bases, with 14 bases between. CDR3 bases read: TGTGCCAGCAGAAGAGGTATGGGGGCTGGAAATACGCTCTAT. Translating it yields CASRRGMGAGNTLY. The whole CDR3 region reads CASRRGMGAGNTLYF.

With respect to this clone: Gene names denote mouse genes. The read terminates 1 residue before the CDR3 end, so the remaining end is supplied by the germline J gene. The rearrangement links TRBV26 to TRBJ2-3, with D perhaps matching TRBD1 or TRBD2 (5 bases each). CDR1 KGHPV and CDR2 FQNQEV come from the germline V gene (reference sequence). This CDR3 has 15 residues. V lost 0 bases to trimming and J lost 1 base, with 8 bases between them. The CDR3 loop is CASSLSGRGAETLYF. CDR3 bases read: TGTGCCAGCAGTCTGTCGGGGCGGGGTGCAGAAACGCTGTAT.

In its sample, this clone was seen a few times. Gene names and germline refer to mouse. Read sequence stops 1 residue before the CDR3 end, and the germline J gene provides the missing end. V gene TRBV13-3 combines with J gene TRBJ1-3; D is unclear. This CDR3 has 14 amino acids. V lost 5 bases, J lost 0 bases, and 9 bases lay in between. Germline V gene sequence: CDR1 NNHDY, CDR2 SYVADS. Partial CDR3 DNA: TGTGCCAGCAGCTCGACATATTCTGGAAATACGCTCTAT. It encodes CASSSTYSGNTLY. The full CDR3 is CASSSTYSGNTLYF.

Comments on this clone: The gene names here belong to mouse. The sequenced fragment ends 1 residue before the CDR3 boundary, so the rest is inferred from the germline J gene. The gene calls are TRBV5 and TRBJ2-4; 9 bases are shared with TRBD2. The J segment lost 3 bases and the V segment lost 6 bases, leaving 4 bases of the junction unmatched. Germline CDR1 reads LGHNA; CDR2 reads YNLKQL (reference sequence). CDR3 size: 14 residues. The CDR3 sequence is CASSPTGGQNTLYF. Incomplete CDR3 DNA: TGTGCCAGCAGTCCGACTGGGGGCCAAAACACCTTGTAC.

Notes on this clone: Mouse gene names apply. The read is 1 residue too short to cover the CDR3 end, so that end is filled in from the germline J gene. This chain connects TRBV12-2 to TRBJ2-2; D is possibly TRBD1 (5 bases). Per the germline V gene, CDR1 is SGHLS and CDR2 is HYDKME. Trimming removed 0 bases from V and 2 bases from J, with 9 bases in between. The CDR3 has 15 residues. The sequenced part of the CDR3 DNA is TGTGCCAGCTCTCTCGCAGGGAGGAACACCGGGCAGCTCTAC. Encoded protein: CASSLAGRNTGQLY. From start to end, the CDR3 is CASSLAGRNTGQLYF.

As to this clone: Mouse gene names apply. The read halts 1 residue ahead of the CDR3 end, with the missing end drawn from the germline J gene. The gene calls are TRBV19 and TRBJ2-3; 11 nucleotides line up with TRBD2. The CDR3 loop spans 14 amino acids. CDR1 and CDR2 (germline): FNHDT, SITEND (reference sequence). Trimming removed 6 bases from V and 4 bases from J; junction bases left unmatched: 4. The part of the CDR3 DNA that was read is TGTGCCAGCACCCGGACTGGGGGGACAGAAACGCTGTAT. Translating it yields CASTRTGGTETLY. From start to end, the CDR3 is CASTRTGGTETLYF.

A note on this clone: Gene names are mouse gene names. The read ends 1 residue before the CDR3 terminus; that terminus is restored from the germline J gene. This chain connects TRBV12-2 to TRBJ2-5; tentative D call: TRBD2 (6 bases). The CDR3 is 12 amino acids. From germline, CDR1 is SGHLS and CDR2 HYDKME. V lost 4 bases and J 5 bases, leaving 9 bases between the germline ends. The CDR3 sequence is CASSSGGDTQYF. CDR3 bases read: TGTGCCAGCTCCTCGGGGGGAGACACCCAGTAC.

Comments on this clone: The gene names given are mouse names. The sequenced fragment ends 1 residue before the CDR3 boundary, so the rest is inferred from the germline J gene. The chain employs TRBV29 and TRBJ2-4; 8 positions agree with TRBD2. The CDR3 is 16 amino acids. The ends lost 2 bases at V and 2 bases at J; junction bases unmatched: 6. Germline lookup yields CDR1 MSHET and CDR2 SYDVDS. Incomplete CDR3 DNA: TGTGCTAGCAGTTTAGAGGGGGGGCGCGTTCAAAACACCTTGTAC. As protein: CASSLEGGRVQNTLY. The entire CDR3 protein is CASSLEGGRVQNTLYF.

This clone has a single count. Gene names denote mouse genes. The read ends 1 residue early relative to the CDR3; the germline J gene fills the gap. The chain couples TRBV14 to TRBJ1-2; 7 bases are shared with TRBD1. CDR1 and CDR2 from the germline V gene are SGHDT and FRDEAV. Trimming removed 0 bases from V and 4 bases from J; junction bases left unmatched: 3. The CDR3 is made up of 14 amino acids. The CDR3 bases that were read are TGTGCCAGCAGTTTCTACAGGGGAATCTCCGACTACACC. It specifies CASSFYRGISDYT. The full CDR3 protein reads CASSFYRGISDYTF.

A single count supports this clone. Mouse gene names and germline throughout. The read ends 1 residue shy of where the CDR3 ends; the end is completed using the germline J gene. The chain carries TRBV5 and TRBJ2-4; 12 nucleotides agree with TRBD2. The junction had 2 bases not matched to a gene; V was cut back by 1 base and J by 9 bases. From germline, CDR1 is LGHNA and CDR2 YNLKQL (reference sequence). This CDR3 has 14 residues. The sequenced part of the CDR3 DNA is TGTGCCAGCAGCCAAGGGACTGGGGGGGATACCTTGTAC. This encodes CASSQGTGGDTLY. The whole CDR3 protein is CASSQGTGGDTLYF.

For this clone: Any gene name here is a mouse gene name. The CDR3 end is not reached by the read, which stops 1 residue before it; the germline J gene fills it in. The chain combines TRBV5 with TRBJ2-2; TRBD2 matches at 7 bases. Germline loops: CDR1 LGHNA, CDR2 YNLKQL (reference sequence). J was trimmed by 3 bases and V by 0 bases; bases with no gene match: 1. This CDR3 region has 15 residues. Partial CDR3 DNA: TGTGCCAGCAGCCAAGATCTGGGGGACACCGGGCAGCTCTAC. As protein: CASSQDLGDTGQLY. The whole CDR3 reads CASSQDLGDTGQLYF.

As for this clone: The gene names here belong to mouse. CDR3 DNA (partial): TGTGCCAGCTCTTGTCCGGGACAGGGGAACTCCGACTACACC. Translation gives CASSCPGQGNSDYT. The full CDR3 sequence reads CASSCPGQGNSDYTF. V usage is TRBV12-1 and J usage is TRBJ1-2; 10 bases fit TRBD1. Read coverage stops 1 residue before the CDR3 terminus; the germline J gene supplies the remainder. Trimming removed 3 bases from V and 2 bases from J; junction bases left unmatched: 5. CDR3 size: 15 residues. Germline CDR1 is SGHSN and CDR2 is HYEKVE. Using reference TRBV12-1 and TRBJ1-2 for the parts outside the CDR3, the full variable domain is DSGVVQSPRHIIKEKGGRSVLTCIPISGHSNVVWYQQTLGKELKFLIQHYEKVERDKGFLPSRFSVQQFDDYHSEMNMSALELEDSAMYFCASSCPGQGNSDYTFGSGTRLLVI.

Worth noting for this clone: Mouse gene names and germline throughout. The read falls 1 residue short of the CDR3 end, and the missing part is taken from the germline J gene. J is TRBJ1-3 and V is TRBV13-1; unclear D gene. V was cut by 3 bases and J by 0 bases, with 7 bases left in between. The CDR3 totals 14 residues. Germline assignment: CDR1 NSHNY and CDR2 SYGAGN. The covered CDR3 bases are TGTGCCAGCAGTGGCGGGAATTCTGGAAATACGCTCTAT. Encoded protein: CASSGGNSGNTLY. The whole CDR3 reads CASSGGNSGNTLYF.

The count of this clone is one. Here the gene names and germline are mouse. CDR3 DNA, as far as it was read: TGTGCCTGGAGAGGGACATCCCAAGACACCCAGTAC. It is translated as CAWRGTSQDTQY. The full CDR3 protein reads CAWRGTSQDTQYF. The chain uses TRBV31 and TRBJ2-5, with D perhaps matching TRBD1 (6 bases). The read comes to an end 1 residue before the CDR3 does, leaving the germline J gene to fill in the end. Trimming removed 3 bases from V and 2 bases from J, with 9 bases in between. Germline CDR1 and CDR2: GKSSPN and SITVG. The CDR3 totals 13 residues. Full variable domain (outside the CDR3, taken from reference TRBV31 and TRBJ2-5): AQTIHQWPVAEIKAVGSPLSLGCTIKGKSSPNLYWYWQATGGTLQQLFYSITVGQVESVVQLNLSASRPKDDQFILSTEKLLLSHSGFYLCAWRGTSQDTQYFGPGTRLLVL.

About this clone itself: The gene names here belong to mouse. The observed sequence ends 1 residue before the CDR3 terminus, with the missing tail filled in from the germline J gene. The J gene is TRBJ1-2, the V gene TRBV13-2; 7 bases align to TRBD1. The CDR3 length is 14 residues. V trimming: 0 bases; J trimming: 3 bases; junction bases outside the gene matches: 2. Per the germline V gene, CDR1 is NNHNN and CDR2 is SYGAGS (reference sequence). Partial CDR3 DNA: TGTGCCAGCGGTGATGCAGGGGGGCACTCCGACTACACC. This sequence encodes CASGDAGGHSDYT. The complete CDR3 sequence is CASGDAGGHSDYTF.

As regards this clone: Gene names denote mouse genes. The observed sequence ends 1 residue before the CDR3 terminus, with the missing tail filled in from the germline J gene. The chain combines TRBV12-1 with TRBJ2-4; TRBD1 aligns across 9 bases. This CDR3 spans 13 amino acids. The V and J ends lost 4 bases and 8 bases, in that order; junction bases with no gene match: 6. The germline gives CDR1 SGHSN, CDR2 HYEKVE. The sequenced part of the CDR3 DNA is TGTGCCAGCTCCCGGGACAGGGTAGGCACCTTGTAC. This encodes CASSRDRVGTLY. The complete CDR3 protein is CASSRDRVGTLYF.